The entry below gives a single T cell receptor (beta chain) sequence along with its context. Its matching antigen is unknown. This sample also contains other DNA sequences that code for the same CDR3. This CDR3 has 11 residues. Germline-derived CDR1 and CDR2 are SGHDT and YYEEEE. Deletions cut 6 bases from V and 3 bases from J, with 7 bases between. These data belong to a study of shared clonotypes between healthy human individuals. CD45RO-negative CD8 cells positively selected for CCR7 made up the naive population, which excluded terminally differentiated effector memory CD45RA+ cells. General study results and limits: All-four-donor shared clonotypes had higher generation probabilities than non-shared clonotypes did.

Sorted-subset replicate PCRs used around 200 ng DNA, some 30,000 T cell genomes. Sequencing was performed with immunoSEQ multiplex PCR; in TCRdb, only in-frame clones are kept and a portion is missing. The sample lists around 2,000,000 clones, approximately 94% occurring once. This receptor was taken from a man in his late teens or twenties in good health. Some clones in this sample may be carry-over from other donors' samples. The chain joins TRBV5-6 to TRBJ2-7; D is possibly TRBD2 (6 bases). The specimen sequenced was naive CD8+ T cells from PBMCs. CDR3 nucleotides: TGTGCCAGCACCGGGGGCTACGAGCAGTACTTC. It is translated as CASTGGYEQYF.